This T cell receptor (beta chain) appears in the sequencing data of a study of blood T cell repertoires in COVID-19. Study in general: Collection of acute and convalescent COVID-19 samples took place in the United States, Italy and Spain. In each case, the material was cDNA or gDNA derived from T cells, B-cell-depleted T cells, or PBMCs.

Trimming shortened V by 5 bases and J by 1 base, and 21 bases separated the two germline ends. This CDR3 spans 17 amino acids. Per the germline V gene, CDR1 is SGHAT and CDR2 is FQNNGV. A single count supports this clone. Study processing details: Amplification from reference gene primers served as the basis for estimated nucleated cell counts. This table comes from immunoSEQ multiplex PCR, and its TCRdb copy is limited to in-frame clones, with some not included. V and J calls and clone size come straight from that table; D and trimming were deduced from the DNA. The sample holds some 120,000 clones, roughly 83% seen once.

This chain links TRBV11-2 with TRBJ2-7; D possibly corresponds to TRBD2 (8 bases). The receptor was derived from a woman aged 65 to 85 with acute or convalescent COVID-19. The sequenced sample consisted of peripheral blood. Here the CDR3 reads CASSPGLGGYLSYEQYF. The CDR3 region has the DNA TGTGCCAGCAGCCCGGGACTAGGGGGCTATCTTTCCTACGAGCAGTACTTC.